One and the same sample provided the 30 T cell receptor beta chains below, sequenced in a study of vaccination and CD4 T cells after COVID-19. Documented treatment: roughly ten-day PBMC culture with coronavirus spike peptide pools or control peptides (ViraFEST assay). No antigen is known for these receptors. Cultured CD4+ T cell DNA was sequenced using the Oncomine TCR Beta short-read assay. TCRdb re-derived calls from the PCR reads in MiXCR, one entry per CDR3 protein. The table shows around 15,000 distinct CDR3 sequences, with approximately 54% occurring only once. Sequencing used CD4+ T cells from blood, cultured in vitro. Source of these receptors: a human donor who had recovered from COVID-19.

This clonotype showed up just a few times. The chain couples TRBV2 to TRBJ1-1, with 8 bases fitting TRBD1. Germline V gene data show CDR1 as SNHLY and CDR2 as FYNNEI. This CDR3 is 15 amino acids long. The trim removed 5 bases at V and 4 bases at J, leaving 9 bases unmatched. CDR3: CASSRLQGAVTEAFF. The CDR3, as DNA: TGTGCCAGCAGTCGTCTCCAGGGGGCGGTCACTGAAGCTTTCTTT.

V is TRBV7-3 and J is TRBJ1-2; possibly TRBD1 for D (5 bases). Germline CDR1 reads SGHTA; CDR2 reads FQGTGA. The V and J ends lost 5 bases and 6 bases respectively, with 31 bases between them. This CDR3 comprises 19 residues. CDR3 in amino acids: CASSPWGRSNTGSGDGYTF. CDR3 nucleotide sequence: TGTGCCAGCAGCCCCTGGGGCAGATCAAATACCGGCAGTGGGGATGGCTACACCTTC.

This chain links TRBV7-3 with TRBJ2-5; D might be TRBD1 (6 bases). Germline V gene sequence: CDR1 SGHTA, CDR2 FQGTGA. The CDR3 is 13 amino acids. V was shortened by 5 bases and J by 2 bases, with 9 bases between the two germline ends. The CDR3 DNA is TGTGCCAGCAGCCGACAGGCTCAAGAGACCCAGTACTTC. The encoded protein is CASSRQAQETQYF.

The chain uses TRBV20-1 and TRBJ2-5; the match to TRBD2 covers 7 bases. V lost 2 bases to trimming and J lost 7 bases; unmatched junction nucleotides: 10. Germline V gene sequence: CDR1 DFQATT, CDR2 SNEGSKA (reference sequence). The CDR3 sequence is 14 residues long. In DNA, the CDR3 is TGCAGTGCTAGATTGCGAGCGGGGCGGGGGACCCAGTACTTC. Its translation is CSARLRAGRGTQYF.

The chain joins TRBV30 to TRBJ1-5; D gene uncertain. The ends were cut back, 6 bases at V and 6 bases at J, with 12 bases in the middle. This CDR3 region has 12 residues. CDR1 GTSNPN and CDR2 SVGIG come from the germline V gene (reference sequence). The CDR3 is CACQDMGQPQHF. CDR3 nucleotide sequence: TGTGCCTGTCAGGATATGGGTCAGCCCCAGCATTTT.

The chain couples TRBV7-9 to TRBJ1-1, with a possible D match to TRBD1 (5 bases). CDR3 size: 14 residues. Germline CDR1 reads SEHNR; CDR2 reads FQNEAQ (reference sequence). V dropped 5 bases and J dropped 6 bases, with 16 bases sitting between them. CDR3 in DNA: TGTGCCAGCAGCGGATATGGGGGGTCGGCTGAAGCTTTCTTT. Protein product: CASSGYGGSAEAFF.

This clonotype was detected only a few times. This sequence joins TRBV15 and TRBJ2-1, with D possibly called TRBD1 or TRBD2 (5 bases each). This CDR3 is 13 amino acids long. CDR1 and CDR2 (germline): LNHNV, YYDKDF (reference sequence). The V gene lost 7 bases and the J gene lost 5 bases, with 12 bases spanning the gap. The DNA for the CDR3 is TGTGCCACCAACCGGGACCTCGACAATGAGCAGTTCTTC. Translation gives CATNRDLDNEQFF.

V usage is TRBV5-1 and J usage is TRBJ2-7, with TRBD1 as a possible D gene (8 bases). Trimming took off 4 bases at V and 6 bases at J, with 20 bases between the two ends. The CDR3 has 15 residues. Germline lookup yields CDR1 SGHRS and CDR2 YFSETQ. CDR3 loop: CASSLPPGGGSEQYF. CDR3 in DNA: TGCGCCAGCAGCCTACCTCCAGGGGGCGGGAGCGAGCAGTACTTC.

This clonotype was seen only a few times. The chain employs TRBV20-1 and TRBJ1-1; D perhaps matches TRBD1 (5 bases). Trimming left V 4 bases short and J 5 bases short, with 14 bases between. The CDR3 has 13 residues. In germline, CDR1 is DFQATT, CDR2 SNEGSKA (reference sequence). CDR3 nucleotide sequence: TGCAGTGCTATCTCGGGGCCTACAACTGAAGCTTTCTTT. This codes for CSAISGPTTEAFF.

V gene TRBV10-3 combines with J gene TRBJ2-7; TRBD1 agrees at 10 bases. Germline trimming cut 10 bases from V and 5 bases from J; bases unmatched to any gene: 8. The V gene's germline CDR1 is ENHRY and CDR2 SYGVKD. CDR3 length: 13 amino acids. The chain's CDR3 is CASHGTGVNEQYF. CDR3 nucleotide sequence: TGTGCCAGCCACGGGACAGGGGTGAACGAGCAGTACTTC.

The table lists this clonotype with a few counts. The chain couples TRBV27 to TRBJ1-5; 8 bases map to TRBD1. Losses at the gene ends were 0 bases for V and 7 bases for J; bases not matched to a gene: 5. The CDR3 consists of 15 residues. Germline V gives CDR1 MNHEY, CDR2 SMNVEV (reference sequence). The DNA of the CDR3 is TGTGCCAGCAGTTTATCCCGGACAGGGAGGCAGCCCCAGCATTTT. Its protein is CASSLSRTGRQPQHF.

This clonotype was found a few times. The chain links TRBV28 to TRBJ2-2; no reliable D call. Deletions cut 7 bases from V and 8 bases from J, with 8 bases between. Germline CDR1 and CDR2: MDHEN and SYDVKM. CDR3 length: 11 amino acids. The CDR3 here is CASIEEGELFF. For the CDR3, the DNA is TGTGCCAGCATAGAGGAAGGGGAGCTGTTTTTT.

This sequence joins TRBV7-9 and TRBJ1-3, with D maybe TRBD1 (5 bases). Germline lookup yields CDR1 SEHNR and CDR2 FQNEAQ (reference sequence). The length of the CDR3 is 15 residues. V shed 5 bases and J shed 4 bases, with 15 bases lying between them. The CDR3 sequence: CASSPKIRVGNTIYF. As DNA, the CDR3 is TGTGCCAGCAGCCCAAAGATCAGGGTAGGAAACACCATATATTTT.

The V gene is TRBV6-1, the J gene TRBJ2-3; possibly TRBD2 for D (6 bases). The CDR3 sequence is 18 residues long. Germline-derived CDR1 and CDR2 are MNHNS and SASEGT. Trimming cost V 6 bases and J 0 bases, with 22 bases left between them. The CDR3 DNA follows: TGTGCCAGCAGGGGGGGTGGGATTAGTACGGATAGCACAGATACGCAGTATTTT. Translating gives CASRGGGISTDSTDTQYF.

The chain recombines TRBV7-2 with TRBJ1-2, with D hard to call. Germline V gene lookup returns CDR1 SGHTA and CDR2 FQGNSA. The CDR3 spans 11 residues. Trimming left V 1 base short and J 5 bases short, with 2 bases between. In DNA form, the CDR3 reads TGTGCCAGCAGCTTAGTTTATGGCTACACCTTC. It is translated as CASSLVYGYTF.

This clonotype occurred a few times. The chain recombines TRBV2 with TRBJ2-7; the D gene is possibly TRBD2 (5 bases). The CDR3 extends over 15 amino acids. CDR1 is SNHLY and CDR2 is FYNNEI in the germline V gene. V was shortened by 1 base and J by 1 base, with 11 bases between the two germline ends. The CDR3 spells CASSEGGGYSYEQYF. CDR3 nucleotides: TGTGCCAGCAGTGAAGGAGGCGGGTATTCCTACGAGCAGTACTTC.

The V and J genes are TRBV28 and TRBJ1-1, with 8 bases lining up with TRBD1. The junction had 8 bases not matched to a gene; V was cut back by 6 bases and J by 2 bases. Germline-derived CDR1 and CDR2 are MDHEN and SYDVKM. CDR3 length: 15 residues. CDR3 sequence: CASSGQGALNTEAFF. The CDR3 DNA is TGTGCCAGCAGCGGGCAGGGGGCGCTTAACACTGAAGCTTTCTTT.

This chain links TRBV21-1 with TRBJ2-3; the tabulated D call, TRBD2, remains unverified against the DNA. TRBV21-1 is annotated as a pseudogene. The CDR3 contains 18 residues. This chain's CDR3 is CASSKDGVAQSSTDTQYF. The DNA for the CDR3 is TGTGCCAGCAGCAAAGATGGCGTAGCGCAAAGTAGCACAGATACGCAGTATTTT.

This chain joins TRBV18 and TRBJ1-5; a possible D gene is TRBD1 (5 bases). The germline V gene encodes CDR1 KGHSH and CDR2 LQKENI. With 3 bases removed from V and 9 bases from J, the gap between germline ends came to 18 bases. The length of the CDR3 is 15 residues. DNA of the CDR3: TGTGCCAGCTCACCCACGGACATCGGGTTGGGGCCCCAGCATTTT. Residues: CASSPTDIGLGPQHF.

V is TRBV7-3 and J is TRBJ2-2; no reliable D call. The CDR3 extends over 15 amino acids. Germline V gene lookup returns CDR1 SGHTA and CDR2 FQGTGA. V lost 5 bases and J lost 0, with 10 bases in between. The CDR3 sequence is CASSPGRANTGELFF. CDR3 nucleotides: TGTGCCAGCAGCCCGGGCCGCGCGAACACCGGGGAGCTGTTTTTT.

The V call is TRBV20-1, the J call TRBJ2-3; 9 bases are shared with TRBD2. Germline assignment: CDR1 DFQATT and CDR2 SNEGSKA (reference sequence). V shed 5 bases, J shed 5 bases, and the junction held 11 bases outside the gene matches. The CDR3 runs 15 residues. The CDR3 DNA reads as TGCAGTGCTTTTAGCGGGAGTTTCGGGGGAGATACGCAGTATTTT. Translation gives CSAFSGSFGGDTQYF.

The V call is TRBV7-8, the J call TRBJ1-4; D is unresolved. This CDR3 contains 15 residues. Trimming removed 5 bases at V and 8 bases at J, with 18 bases between. Germline V gene sequence: CDR1 SGHVS, CDR2 FQNEAQ. CDR3 loop: CASSRRNSPGEKLFF. The CDR3 bases are TGTGCCAGCAGCCGAAGGAACAGCCCCGGGGAAAAACTGTTTTTT.

The CDR3 DNA is TGCGCCAGCAGCCAAGATCTGGGGCAGGCGCATGGCTACACCTTC. Its translation: CASSQDLGQAHGYTF. The chain recombines TRBV4-3 with TRBJ1-2; TRBD1 might be the D (5 bases). CDR1 is LGHNA and CDR2 is YSLEER in the germline V gene. V lost 0 bases to trimming and J lost 6 bases, with 14 bases between them. The CDR3 sequence is 15 residues long.

This chain joins TRBV18 and TRBJ2-7; 7 nucleotides line up with TRBD1. The V gene's germline CDR1 is KGHSH and CDR2 LQKENI. V gave up 5 bases and J gave up 2 bases; unmatched junction bases: 6. The CDR3 has 14 residues. CDR3 in DNA: TGTGCCAGCTCAACAGGGGAACCTCCCTACGAGCAGTACTTC. Its protein is CASSTGEPPYEQYF.

Here the CDR3 DNA reads TGTGCCAGCAGAGACCGGGACAGGGGTAGCAATCAGCCCCAGCATTTT. Translating it yields CASRDRDRGSNQPQHF. The chain is built from TRBV6-2 or TRBV6-3 and TRBJ1-5; 10 nucleotides line up with TRBD1. Germline CDR1 is MNHEY and CDR2 is SVGEGT. The CDR3 contains 16 residues. With V trimmed by 6 bases and J by 0 bases, 5 bases remained unmatched.

A few counts support this clonotype. V gene TRBV6-1 combines with J gene TRBJ1-5; maybe TRBD1 (5 bases). The CDR3 sequence is 14 residues long. Germline-derived CDR1 and CDR2 are MNHNS and SASEGT. V was pared by 7 bases and J by 6 bases, with 16 bases between. CDR3 amino acids: CASTPGTQGQPQHF. As DNA, the CDR3 is TGTGCCAGCACCCCCGGGACTCAGGGTCAGCCCCAGCATTTT.

DNA for the CDR3: TGTGCCAGCTCACTACCCGGGACAGGGAAAACTTTCTTT. This gives the protein CASSLPGTGKTFF. V is TRBV18 and J is TRBJ1-1; 9 bases line up with TRBD1. The CDR3 sequence is 13 residues long. Trimming removed 4 bases from V and 12 bases from J; junction bases left unmatched: 9. Germline CDR1 is KGHSH and CDR2 is LQKENI.

The rearrangement links TRBV19 to TRBJ1-2, with a possible D match to TRBD1 (6 bases). CDR3 length: 14 residues. Germline V CDR1 and CDR2: LNHDA, SQIVND (reference sequence). Between the trimmed V and J ends, which lost 3 bases and 2 bases, there was a span of 10 bases. CDR3 sequence (DNA): TGTGCCAGTAGTATGGACAGAACCAACTATGGCTACACCTTC. Amino acids: CASSMDRTNYGYTF.

This clonotype turned up a few times. The rearrangement uses TRBV23-1 and TRBJ1-1; D might be TRBD1 (5 bases). TRBV23-1 is an ORF, with its function uncertain. V was pared by 11 bases and J by 1 base, with 20 bases between. The CDR3 is 15 residues long. This CDR3 reads CALVARGTENTEAFF. The CDR3 DNA reads TGCGCCCTGGTAGCTCGGGGGACGGAGAACACTGAAGCTTTCTTT.

As to this clonotype: At one end the junction does not follow the germline gene, possibly because of a read error. The chain carries TRBV19 and TRBJ2-3, with 8 positions matching TRBD2. The CDR3 has 15 amino acids. Germline-derived CDR1 and CDR2 are LNHDA and SQIVND (reference sequence). CDR3 amino acids: CASSRESAGVSTRYF. The CDR3 nucleotides are TGTGCCAGTAGTAGGGAATCAGCGGGAGTAAGTACGCGGTATTTT.